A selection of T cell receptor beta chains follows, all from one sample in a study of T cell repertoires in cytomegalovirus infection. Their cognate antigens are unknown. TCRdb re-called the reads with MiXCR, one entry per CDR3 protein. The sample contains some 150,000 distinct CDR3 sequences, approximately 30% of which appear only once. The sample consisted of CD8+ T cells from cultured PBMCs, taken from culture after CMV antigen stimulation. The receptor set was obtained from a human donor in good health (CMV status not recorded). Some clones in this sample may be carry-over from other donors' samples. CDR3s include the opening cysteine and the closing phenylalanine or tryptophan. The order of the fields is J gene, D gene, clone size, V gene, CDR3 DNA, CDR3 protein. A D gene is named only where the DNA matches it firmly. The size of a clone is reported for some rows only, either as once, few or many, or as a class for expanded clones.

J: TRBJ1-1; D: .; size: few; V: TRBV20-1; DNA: TGCAGTGCTTCCGAGACAGGTCGGAACACTGAAGCTTTCTTT; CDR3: CSASETGRNTEAFF
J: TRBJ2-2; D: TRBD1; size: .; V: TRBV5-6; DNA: TGTGCCAGCAGCAGGGGACAGGGACCTTTCACCGGGGAGCTGTTTTTT; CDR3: CASSRGQGPFTGELFF
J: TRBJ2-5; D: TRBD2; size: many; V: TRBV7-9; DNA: TGTGCCAGCAGCCAGACCCTAGCGGGGGTCGGAGAGACCCAGTACTTC; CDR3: CASSQTLAGVGETQYF
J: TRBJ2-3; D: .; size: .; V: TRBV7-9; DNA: TGTGCCAGCAGCCCGGGCAGGGTAGATACGCAGTATTTT; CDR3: CASSPGRVDTQYF
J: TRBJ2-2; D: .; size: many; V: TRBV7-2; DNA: TGTGCCAGCAGCTTAGTGTCCCAGCCGAGCACCGGGGAGCTGTTTTTT; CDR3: CASSLVSQPSTGELFF
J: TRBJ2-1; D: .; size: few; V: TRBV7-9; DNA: TGTGCCAGCAGCTTAGACGGTATTAACAATGAGCAGTTCTTC; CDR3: CASSLDGINNEQFF
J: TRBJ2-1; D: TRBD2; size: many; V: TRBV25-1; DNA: TGTGCCAGCAGTGAATACGGCAGGGAGGGCCGCAATGAGCAGTTCTTC; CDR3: CASSEYGREGRNEQFF
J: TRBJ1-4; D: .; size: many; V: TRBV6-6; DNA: TGTGCCAGCAGCCGTCAGGACACCTATACTAATGAAAAACTGTTTTTT; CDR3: CASSRQDTYTNEKLFF
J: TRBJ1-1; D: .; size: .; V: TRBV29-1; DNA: TGCAGCGTTTGTCTGGACTCGAACACTGAAGCTTTCTTT; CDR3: CSVCLDSNTEAFF
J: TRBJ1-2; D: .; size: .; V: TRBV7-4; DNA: TGTGCCAGCAGCCCCCCTGACAGGTGGCCGAGGGGCTACACCTTC; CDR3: CASSPPDRWPRGYTF
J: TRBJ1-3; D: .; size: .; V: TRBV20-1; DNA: TGCAGTGCCAGAGGGGTCCCTGGAAACACCATATATTTT; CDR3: CSARGVPGNTIYF
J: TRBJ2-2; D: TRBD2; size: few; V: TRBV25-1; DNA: TGTGCCAGCAGTGAATTCACTAGCGGGGGGACCGGGGAGCTGTTTTTT; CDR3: CASSEFTSGGTGELFF
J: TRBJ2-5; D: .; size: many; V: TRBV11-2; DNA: TGTGCCAGCAGCTTAGCGCGCGCAGGGGTCACTATGGAGACCCAGTACTTC; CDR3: CASSLARAGVTMETQYF
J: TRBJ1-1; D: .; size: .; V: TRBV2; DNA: TGTGCCAGCAGTAAGGATTCAGGGGAGACTGAAGCTTTCTTT; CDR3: CASSKDSGETEAFF
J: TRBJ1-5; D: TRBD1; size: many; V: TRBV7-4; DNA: TGTGCCAGCAGCCCTGGACAGGGGGCGGGGGCTCCCAATCAGCCCCAGCATTTT; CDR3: CASSPGQGAGAPNQPQHF
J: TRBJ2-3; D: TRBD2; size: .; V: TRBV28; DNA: TGTGCCAGTCGTCGCGGGGGGGAAACAGATACGCAGTATTTT; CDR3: CASRRGGETDTQYF
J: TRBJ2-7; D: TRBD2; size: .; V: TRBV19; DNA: TGTGCCAGTAGCCCGGGAGGGGGGCTAGCCTACAAGCAGTACTTC; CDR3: CASSPGGGLAYKQYF
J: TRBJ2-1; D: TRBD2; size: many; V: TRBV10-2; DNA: TGCGCCAGCAGTGAGACGGCGGGGGGGCTCGATGAGCAGTTCTTC; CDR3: CASSETAGGLDEQFF
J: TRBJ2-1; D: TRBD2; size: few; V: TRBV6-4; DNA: TGTGCCAGCAGTCGTACTAGCGGGGGGCTGGATGAGCAGTTCTTC; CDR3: CASSRTSGGLDEQFF
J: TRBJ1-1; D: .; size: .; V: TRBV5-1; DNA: TGCGCCAGCAGCTTGGGGGGGGCCCCGTTTGAAGCTTTCTTT; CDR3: CASSLGGAPFEAFF
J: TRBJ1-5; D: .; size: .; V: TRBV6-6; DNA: TGTGCCGAAGGGGAAGAAGATCAGCCCCAGCATTTT; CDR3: CAEGEEDQPQHF
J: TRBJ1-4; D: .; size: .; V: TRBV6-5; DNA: TGTGCCACCCAACAGGGACTAACTAATGAAAAACTGTTTTTT; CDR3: CATQQGLTNEKLFF
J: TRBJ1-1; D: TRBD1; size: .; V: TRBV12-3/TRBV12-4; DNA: TGTGCCAGCACCTGGACAGGGATGAACACTGAAGCTTTCTTT; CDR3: CASTWTGMNTEAFF
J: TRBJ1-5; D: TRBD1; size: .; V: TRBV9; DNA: TGTGCCAGCAGCGCAGGGACAGGGAGGCAGCCCCAGCATTTT; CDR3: CASSAGTGRQPQHF
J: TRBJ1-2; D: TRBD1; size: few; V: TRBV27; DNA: TGTGCCAGCAGTTTCGGACAGGGAGAGGGCTATGGCTACACCTTC; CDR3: CASSFGQGEGYGYTF
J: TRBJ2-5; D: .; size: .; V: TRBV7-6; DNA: TGTGCCAGCAGCCCGTGGGACACCGGGTACCAAGAGACCCAGTACTTC; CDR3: CASSPWDTGYQETQYF
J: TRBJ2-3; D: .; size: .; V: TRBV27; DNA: TGTGCCAGCAGTTTATCCTTACGGGGGGATACGCAGTATTTT; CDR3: CASSLSLRGDTQYF
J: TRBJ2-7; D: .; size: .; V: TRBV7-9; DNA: TGTGCCAGCATGGCTGGGGGCTCTAGCTCCTACGAGCAGTACTTC; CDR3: CASMAGGSSSYEQYF
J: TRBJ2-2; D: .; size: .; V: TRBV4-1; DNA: TGCGCCAGCAGCCTTCAGGAAAACACCGGGGAGCTGTTTTTT; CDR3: CASSLQENTGELFF
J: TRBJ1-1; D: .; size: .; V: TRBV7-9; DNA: TGTGCCAGCAGCTTGTCTCTGGGTGACACTGAAGCTTTCTTT; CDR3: CASSLSLGDTEAFF
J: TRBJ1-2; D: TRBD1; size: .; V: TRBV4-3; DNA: TGCGCCAGCAGCTTCCGGACAGGGGGAAGGATGAAGGACTATGGCTACACCTTC; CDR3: CASSFRTGGRMKDYGYTF
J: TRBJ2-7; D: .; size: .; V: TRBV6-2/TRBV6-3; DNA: TGTGCCAGCAGTTACGGCGGGGAGCAGTACTTC; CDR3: CASSYGGEQYF
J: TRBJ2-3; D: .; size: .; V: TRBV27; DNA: TGTGCCAGCAGTTTAAAAGGTCAGGGGTTTCTAGATACGCAGTATTTT; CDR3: CASSLKGQGFLDTQYF
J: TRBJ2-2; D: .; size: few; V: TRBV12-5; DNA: TGTGCTAGTGGTCCCGGCACCGGGGAGCTGTTTTTT; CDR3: CASGPGTGELFF
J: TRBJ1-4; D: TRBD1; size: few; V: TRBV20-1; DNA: TGCAGTGCTAGAGATTTGCGACAGGGAAATGAAAAACTGTTTTTT; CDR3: CSARDLRQGNEKLFF
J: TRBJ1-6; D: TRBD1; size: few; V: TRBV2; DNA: TGTGCCAGCAGCTGGGACAGGGAGGCCTATAATTCACCCCTCCACTTT; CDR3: CASSWDREAYNSPLHF
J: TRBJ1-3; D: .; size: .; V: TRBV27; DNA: TGTGCCAGCAGCCGGGGACACACCTCTGGAAACACCATATATTTT; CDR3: CASSRGHTSGNTIYF
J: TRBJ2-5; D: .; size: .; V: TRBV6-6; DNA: TGTGCCAGCAGTTACGTCGTGGGGGGTCGGGAGACCCAGTACTTC; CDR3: CASSYVVGGRETQYF
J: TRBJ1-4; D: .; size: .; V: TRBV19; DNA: TGTGCCAGTAGTCCAGACGACGGCACTAATGAAAAACTGTTTTTT; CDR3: CASSPDDGTNEKLFF
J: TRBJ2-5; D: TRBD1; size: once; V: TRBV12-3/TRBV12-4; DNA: TGTGCCAGCAGGGACTCGGGACAGAAGAAGACCCAGTACTTC; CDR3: CASRDSGQKKTQYF
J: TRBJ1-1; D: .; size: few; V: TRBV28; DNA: TGTGCCAGCACCATAAGGGGAATGAGGTGGAACACTGAAGCTTTCTTT; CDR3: CASTIRGMRWNTEAFF
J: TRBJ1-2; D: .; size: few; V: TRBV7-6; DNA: TGTGCCAGCAGCCCCGAAGGGAGGAAGGATGGCTACACCTTC; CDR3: CASSPEGRKDGYTF
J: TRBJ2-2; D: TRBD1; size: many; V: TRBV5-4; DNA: TGTGCCAGCAGCCCCCCGGACAGGGACACCGGGGAGCTGTTTTTT; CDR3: CASSPPDRDTGELFF
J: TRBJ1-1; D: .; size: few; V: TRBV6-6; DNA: TGTGCCAGCAGTTACTCGGGCCGGAACACTGAAGCTTTCTTT; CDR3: CASSYSGRNTEAFF
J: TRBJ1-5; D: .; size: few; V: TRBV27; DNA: TGTGCCAGCAGTTTTCAGGGCCCCTATAGCAATCAGCCCCAGCATTTT; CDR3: CASSFQGPYSNQPQHF
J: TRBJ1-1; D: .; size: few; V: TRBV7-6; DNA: TGTGCCAGCAGCTTATCCGTCGGGGACACTGAAGCTTTCTTT; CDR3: CASSLSVGDTEAFF